This T cell receptor (beta chain) was sequenced for a study of T cells after yellow fever vaccination. The overall study: SMART-Seq v4 Ultra Low Input prepared the low-cell-number fractions. Whole-study findings and limits: A weaker but faster secondary response was observed, peaking on day 5 versus 15. The presence of abundant clonotypes contaminating from the bulk population was possible in FACS-sorted repertoires.

TCRdb used MiXCR to reprocess the 5' RACE reads, holding one entry per CDR3 protein. The table has around 360,000 distinct CDR3 sequences, around 10% seen once. Only a few counts were recorded for this clonotype. The antigen remains unidentified. The germline V gene has CDR1 MGHRA and CDR2 YSYEKL. Trimming took off 3 bases at V and 6 bases at J, with 14 bases between the two ends. CDR3 length equals 14 residues. The chain employs TRBV4-1 and TRBJ1-2; D possibly corresponds to TRBD1 (5 bases). This TCR derives from a man aged 18 to 29 who received the YFV17D yellow fever vaccine. Sequencing was performed on PBMCs, taken on the day of the first yellow fever vaccination. This CDR3 reads CASSQPTVVDGYTF. The DNA for the CDR3 is TGCGCCAGCAGCCAGCCGACAGTAGTAGATGGCTACACCTTC.